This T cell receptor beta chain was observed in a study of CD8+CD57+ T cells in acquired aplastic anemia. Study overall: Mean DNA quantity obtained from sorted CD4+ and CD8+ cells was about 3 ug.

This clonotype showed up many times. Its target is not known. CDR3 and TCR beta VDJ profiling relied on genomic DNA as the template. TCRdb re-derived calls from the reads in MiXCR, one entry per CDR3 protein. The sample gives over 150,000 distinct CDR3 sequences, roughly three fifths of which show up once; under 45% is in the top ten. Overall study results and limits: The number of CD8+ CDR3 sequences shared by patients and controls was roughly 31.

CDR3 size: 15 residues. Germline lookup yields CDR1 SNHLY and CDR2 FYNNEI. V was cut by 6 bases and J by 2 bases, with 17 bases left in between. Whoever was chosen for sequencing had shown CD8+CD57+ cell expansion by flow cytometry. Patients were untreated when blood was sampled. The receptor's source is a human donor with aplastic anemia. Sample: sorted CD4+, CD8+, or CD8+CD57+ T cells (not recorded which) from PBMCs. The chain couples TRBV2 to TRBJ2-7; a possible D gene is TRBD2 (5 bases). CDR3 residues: CASSPPDGETYEQYF. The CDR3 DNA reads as TGTGCCAGCAGCCCCCCGGACGGGGAGACCTACGAGCAGTACTTC. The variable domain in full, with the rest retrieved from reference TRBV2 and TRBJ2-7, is EPEVTQTPSHQVTQMGQEVILRCVPISNHLYFYWYRQILGQKVEFLVSFYNNEISEKSEIFDDQFSVERPDGSNFTLKIRSTKLEDSAMYFCASSPPDGETYEQYFGPGTRLTVT.